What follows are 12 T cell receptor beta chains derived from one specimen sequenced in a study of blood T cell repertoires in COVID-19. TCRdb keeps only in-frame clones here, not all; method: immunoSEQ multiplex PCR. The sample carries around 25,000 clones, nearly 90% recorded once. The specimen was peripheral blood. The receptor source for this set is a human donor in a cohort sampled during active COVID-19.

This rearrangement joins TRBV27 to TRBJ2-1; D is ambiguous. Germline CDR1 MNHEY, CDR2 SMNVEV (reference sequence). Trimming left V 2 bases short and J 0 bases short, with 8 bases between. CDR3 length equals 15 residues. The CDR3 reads CASSLRLDSYNEQFF. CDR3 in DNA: TGTGCCAGCAGTTTACGACTGGACTCCTACAATGAGCAGTTCTTC.

The DNA of the CDR3 is TGCGCCAGCAGCTCTACACTAGCGGGAGAACCCACCCAGTACTTC. Translating it yields CASSSTLAGEPTQYF. The rearrangement joins TRBV5-1 to TRBJ2-5, with 11 bases fitting TRBD2. V dropped 3 bases and J dropped 8; count of bases not matched to a gene: 9. Germline V gives CDR1 SGHRS, CDR2 YFSETQ. The CDR3 runs 15 residues.

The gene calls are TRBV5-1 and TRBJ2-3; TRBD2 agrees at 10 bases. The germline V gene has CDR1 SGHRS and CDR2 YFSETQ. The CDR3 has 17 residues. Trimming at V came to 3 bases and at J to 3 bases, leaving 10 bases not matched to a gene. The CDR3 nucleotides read TGCGCCAGCAGCTCCTCAGCGGGGGGGCCGAGGACAGATACGCAGTATTTT. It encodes CASSSSAGGPRTDTQYF.

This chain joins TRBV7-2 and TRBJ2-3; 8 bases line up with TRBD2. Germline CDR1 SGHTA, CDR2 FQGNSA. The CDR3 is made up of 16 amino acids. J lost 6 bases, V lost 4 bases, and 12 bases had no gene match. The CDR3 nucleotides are TGTGCCAGCAGCTCTCCACGGGGGGGGATCCGGGATACGCAGTATTTT. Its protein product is CASSSPRGGIRDTQYF.

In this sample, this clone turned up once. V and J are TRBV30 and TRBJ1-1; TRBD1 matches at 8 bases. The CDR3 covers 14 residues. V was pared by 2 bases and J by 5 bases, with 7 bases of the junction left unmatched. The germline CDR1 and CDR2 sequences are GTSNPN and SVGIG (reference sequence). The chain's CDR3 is CAWSRTGFRTEAFF. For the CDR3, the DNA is TGTGCCTGGAGTCGGACAGGGTTCAGAACTGAAGCTTTCTTT.

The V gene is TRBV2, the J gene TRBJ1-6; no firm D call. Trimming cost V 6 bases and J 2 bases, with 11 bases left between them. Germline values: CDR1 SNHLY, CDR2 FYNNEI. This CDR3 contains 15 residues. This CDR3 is CASRAEGTYNSPLHF. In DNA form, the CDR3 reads TGTGCCAGCAGGGCGGAGGGTACCTATAATTCACCCCTCCACTTT.

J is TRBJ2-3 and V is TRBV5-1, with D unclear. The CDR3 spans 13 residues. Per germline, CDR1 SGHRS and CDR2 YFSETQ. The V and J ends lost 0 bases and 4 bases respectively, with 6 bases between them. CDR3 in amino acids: CASSLDVADTQYF. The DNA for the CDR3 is TGCGCCAGCAGCTTGGATGTAGCAGATACGCAGTATTTT.

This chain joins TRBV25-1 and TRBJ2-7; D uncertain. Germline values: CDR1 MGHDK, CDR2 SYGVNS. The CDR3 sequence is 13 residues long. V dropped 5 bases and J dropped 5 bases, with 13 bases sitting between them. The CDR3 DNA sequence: TGTGCCAGCAGTCCCCGGGTGAGTCACGAGCAGTACTTC. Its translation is CASSPRVSHEQYF.

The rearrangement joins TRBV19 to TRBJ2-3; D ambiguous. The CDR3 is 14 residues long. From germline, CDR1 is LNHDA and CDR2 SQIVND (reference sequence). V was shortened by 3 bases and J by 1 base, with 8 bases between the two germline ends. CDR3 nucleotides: TGTGCCAGTAGTATTGGCACCCGCACAGATACGCAGTATTTT. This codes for CASSIGTRTDTQYF.

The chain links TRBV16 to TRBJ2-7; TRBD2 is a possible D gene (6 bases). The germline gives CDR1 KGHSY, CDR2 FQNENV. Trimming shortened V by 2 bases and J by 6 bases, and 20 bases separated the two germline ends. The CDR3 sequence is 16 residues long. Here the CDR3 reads CASSQNAAGPEGEQYF. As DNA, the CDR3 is TGTGCCAGCAGCCAAAATGCGGCGGGGCCAGAAGGCGAGCAGTACTTC.

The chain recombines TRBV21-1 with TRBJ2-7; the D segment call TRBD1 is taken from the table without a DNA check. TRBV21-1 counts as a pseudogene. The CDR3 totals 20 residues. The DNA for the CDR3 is TGTGCCAGCAGCAAAGATGGGTGGTTGGCAGGGGGTTCCTGGGTATACGAGCAGTACTTC. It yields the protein CASSKDGWLAGGSWVYEQYF.

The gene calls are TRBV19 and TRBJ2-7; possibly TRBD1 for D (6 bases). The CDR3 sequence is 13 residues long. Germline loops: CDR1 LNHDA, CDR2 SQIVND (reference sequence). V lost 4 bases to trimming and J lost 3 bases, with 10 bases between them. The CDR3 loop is CASSTRDNYEQYF. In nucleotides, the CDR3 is TGTGCCAGTAGTACCCGGGACAACTACGAGCAGTACTTC.